This T cell receptor (beta chain) emerged from a study of blood T cell repertoires in COVID-19. About the research overall: From T cells, B-cell-depleted T cells, or PBMCs came the material, which was cDNA or gDNA.

Clones were sequenced by immunoSEQ multiplex PCR, and TCRdb holds only the in-frame ones, with some missing. The table has around 270,000 clones, roughly nine tenths seen once. Trimming removed 6 bases from V and 8 bases from J; junction bases left unmatched: 13. Germline CDR1 and CDR2: LNHDA and SQIVND (reference sequence). The CDR3 is 16 residues long. This sequence originates from a man aged 40-55 years who had recovered from COVID-19. The sequenced sample was peripheral blood. This sequence joins TRBV19 and TRBJ1-6; 7 bases are shared with TRBD1. CDR3 amino acids: CASSKGAVLGYSPLHF. Written as DNA, the CDR3 is TGTGCCAGTAGCAAGGGGGCGGTTCTGGGGTATTCACCCCTCCACTTT.